The 14 T cell receptor beta chains below were found in one sample sequenced in a study of CD8 T cells in Susac syndrome (dated by TCRdb to the late 2010s). The library was made by the immunoSEQ multiplex PCR assay. RNA was extracted with the RNeasy kit and 0.5 to 1 ug was reverse transcribed using random hexamers. TCRdb reprocessed the public reads (quality trimming at Q25 with fastp, clone calling with MiXCR) and kept in-frame beta chains. Each entry is one CDR3 protein sequence, shown with its most common DNA and genes. Here the sample has nearly 110,000 distinct CDR3 sequences; approximately 95% occur a single time. The ten most abundant clones make up over 0.4% of the sample. Material for sequencing was CD8+ T cells from PBMCs. These receptors were obtained from a human donor with Susac syndrome.

This clonotype was picked up one time. This sequence joins TRBV2 and TRBJ2-7, with 7 bases fitting TRBD1. V was pared by 6 bases and J by 3 bases, with 23 bases of the junction left unmatched. The germline CDR1 and CDR2 sequences are SNHLY and FYNNEI. The CDR3 length is 19 residues. The CDR3 sequence is CASSPSKLQTGKRLYEQYF. The DNA for the CDR3 is TGTGCCAGCAGCCCTTCAAAACTTCAGACAGGGAAACGCCTCTACGAGCAGTACTTC.

The CDR3 is CASSSGPQPNEQFF. The CDR3 DNA is TGTGCCAGCAGTTCGGGACCCCAACCTAATGAGCAGTTCTTC. The chain uses TRBV6-2 or TRBV6-3 and TRBJ2-1; D might be TRBD1 or TRBD2, each matching 5 bases. Germline values: CDR1 MNHEY, CDR2 SVGEGT. Trimming removed 4 bases from V and 7 bases from J, with 14 bases in between. The CDR3 consists of 14 residues.

The V gene is TRBV2, the J gene TRBJ2-7; the D gene is possibly TRBD1 (5 bases). Germline V gene data show CDR1 as SNHLY and CDR2 as FYNNEI. The CDR3 length is 15 residues. V lost 3 bases and J lost 2, with 14 bases in between. CDR3 coding DNA: TGTGCCAGCAGTGATCCGTCAGGGCTCGCCTACGAGCAGTACTTC. Translation gives CASSDPSGLAYEQYF.

The chain joins TRBV12-3 or TRBV12-4 to TRBJ1-5; no definite D call. V dropped 3 bases and J dropped 0 bases, with 0 bases sitting between them. This CDR3 has 12 amino acids. The CDR3 region is CASSFSNQPQHF. CDR3 in DNA: TGTGCCAGCAGTTTTAGCAATCAGCCCCAGCATTTT.

The V and J genes are TRBV12-3 or TRBV12-4 and TRBJ2-2; maybe TRBD2 (7 bases). V lost 3 bases to trimming and J lost 7 bases, with 12 bases between them. This CDR3 comprises 14 residues. The chain's CDR3 is CASSFGGQGGELFF. As DNA, the CDR3 is TGTGCCAGCAGTTTCGGGGGGCAGGGCGGGGAGCTGTTTTTT.

The rearrangement joins TRBV11-2 to TRBJ1-1, with a tentative D call TRBD1 (5 bases). The CDR3 extends over 15 amino acids. Deletions cut 0 bases from V and 5 bases from J, with 13 bases between. Germline V gene lookup returns CDR1 SGHAT and CDR2 FQNNGV. This CDR3 is CASSLDSYGGTEAFF. DNA of the CDR3: TGTGCCAGCAGCTTAGACTCCTACGGGGGGACTGAAGCTTTCTTT.

The gene calls are TRBV4-1 and TRBJ2-3; 10 bases map to TRBD2. CDR3 length: 16 residues. Trimming removed 5 bases from V and 3 bases from J; junction bases left unmatched: 8. Germline-derived CDR1 and CDR2 are MGHRA and YSYEKL. The CDR3 nucleotides read TGCGCCAGCAGCACTCTAGCGGGGGAGGGAACAGATACGCAGTATTTT. Translation: CASSTLAGEGTDTQYF.

This clonotype was counted once. The rearrangement links TRBV20-1 to TRBJ2-7; D gene uncertain. The V gene lost 0 bases and the J gene lost 3 bases, with 15 bases spanning the gap. This CDR3 has 15 residues. Germline CDR1 reads DFQATT; CDR2 reads SNEGSKA (reference sequence). CDR3 sequence: CSARDYRVANYEQYF. The CDR3 nucleotides are TGCAGTGCTAGAGATTATAGGGTAGCTAACTACGAGCAGTACTTC.

This clonotype was recorded once. The V gene is TRBV5-1, the J gene TRBJ2-7; D is ambiguous. The germline V gene has CDR1 SGHRS and CDR2 YFSETQ. There are 13 residues in the CDR3. V lost 0 bases and J 3 bases, leaving 7 bases between the germline ends. The CDR3 is CASSLGDNYEQYF. CDR3 coding DNA: TGCGCCAGCAGCTTGGGAGACAACTACGAGCAGTACTTC.

The chain employs TRBV7-9 and TRBJ2-7; D perhaps matches TRBD2 (6 bases). This CDR3 has 15 amino acids. Looked up from germline, CDR1 is SEHNR and CDR2 is FQNEAQ (reference sequence). V was pared by 5 bases and J by 1 base, with 15 bases between. CDR3 coding DNA: TGTGCCAGCAGCCTGGGGGGACTTAGTTCCTACGAGCAGTACTTC. Its translation is CASSLGGLSSYEQYF.

The chain joins TRBV20-1 to TRBJ2-1; 9 bases are shared with TRBD2. V shed 4 bases and J 10 bases; nucleotides not matched to a gene: 11. CDR3 length: 14 amino acids. In germline, CDR1 is DFQATT, CDR2 SNEGSKA (reference sequence). The CDR3 spells CSATQRGESEEQFF. The CDR3 DNA is TGCAGTGCTACCCAGCGGGGGGAGAGCGAGGAGCAGTTCTTC.

This clonotype came up once. The chain combines TRBV7-9 with TRBJ2-1, with 9 bases fitting TRBD2. The V and J ends lost 1 base and 9 bases, in that order; junction bases with no gene match: 7. Germline CDR1 and CDR2: SEHNR and FQNEAQ (reference sequence). The CDR3 is 15 residues long. The CDR3 reads CASSLVAGESGEQFF. The CDR3 DNA reads as TGTGCCAGCAGCTTAGTAGCGGGGGAGTCCGGTGAGCAGTTCTTC.

V gene TRBV2 combines with J gene TRBJ2-1, with 9 bases identical to TRBD1. Germline values: CDR1 SNHLY, CDR2 FYNNEI. The CDR3 runs to 16 residues. Unmatched junction bases numbered 11, after V lost 8 bases and J lost 3 bases. The CDR3 coding sequence is TGTGCCAGCTTACCGGGACAGGGAGTCCACTACAATGAGCAGTTCTTC. It translates to CASLPGQGVHYNEQFF. Looking up the rest from reference TRBV2 and TRBJ2-1 gives the full variable domain: EPEVTQTPSHQVTQMGQEVILRCVPISNHLYFYWYRQILGQKVEFLVSFYNNEISEKSEIFDDQFSVERPDGSNFTLKIRSTKLEDSAMYFCASLPGQGVHYNEQFFGPGTRLTVL.

The J gene is TRBJ2-7, the V gene TRBV15; D ambiguous. The germline V gene encodes CDR1 LNHNV and CDR2 YYDKDF (reference sequence). Deletions cut 4 bases from V and 2 bases from J, with 9 bases between. The CDR3 runs 13 residues. For the CDR3, the DNA is TGTGCCACCAGCAAGGCTGATCCCTACGAGCAGTACTTC. Its protein is CATSKADPYEQYF.